Here is one T cell receptor (beta chain) with its context. The antigen remains undetermined. This sample stems from a study of Ad26.COV2.S vaccination and SARS-CoV-2 variants. The treatment is: roughly 20 received Ad26.COV2.S at low or high dose, single or two shots; 5 received placebo; per-sample allocation not given. Vaccine and placebo recipients were sampled on day 63 after the first injection. A Boston adult aged 18-55 years was the donor. CDR3 length: 14 amino acids. The V segment lost 6 bases and the J segment 10 bases; nucleotides outside the gene matches: 8. Germline loops: CDR1 LNHDA, CDR2 SQIVND (reference sequence). Study observations and caveats: Across vaccine and placebo recipients, the breadth of non-spike TCRs was similar. Placebo recipients had lower spike-specific TCR breadth than vaccine recipients. TCR breadth and depth estimates may have understated total T cell responses.

Repertoires were generated with immunoSEQ multiplex PCR, while TCRdb's copy carries only in-frame clones and drops some. This table has about half a million clones, 89% appearing once. The sequence came from a person between 18 and 60 years old who received the Ad26.COV2.S COVID-19 vaccine or a placebo. The chain uses TRBV19 and TRBJ2-1; 11 positions agree with TRBD2. The sample was peripheral blood, taken in a trial of Ad26.COV2.S vaccine versus placebo. The CDR3 DNA follows: TGTGCCAGTAGGACTAGCGGGGAACGGACGGAGCAGTTCTTC. Residues: CASRTSGERTEQFF.